This T cell receptor (beta chain) was documented in a study of T cell repertoires in cytomegalovirus infection. In germline, CDR1 is DFQATT, CDR2 SNEGSKA (reference sequence). Trimming pared 4 bases from V and 9 bases from J, leaving 22 bases between. CDR3 length: 16 amino acids. Each CDR3 protein is one row after TCRdb ran MiXCR on the reads. The table has around 99,000 distinct CDR3 sequences, 25% to 35% seen once. This clonotype has just a few counts. Antigen specificity is unknown. Here the sequenced sample was CD8+ T cells from cultured PBMCs, taken from culture after CMV antigen stimulation. The chain has TRBV20-1 and TRBJ1-6, with a possible D match to TRBD1 (5 bases). This receptor was identified in a human donor in good health (CMV status not recorded). Some clones in this sample may be carry-over from other donors' samples. In DNA form, the CDR3 reads TGCAGTGCTATGAAAGCGGACACCCCGACGGGTTCACCCCTCCACTTT. Translated, it gives CSAMKADTPTGSPLHF.